The 3 T cell receptor beta chains below were found in one sample sequenced in a study of Ad26.COV2.S vaccination and SARS-CoV-2 variants. Some clones are missing from TCRdb's copy, which holds only in-frame ones; the method was immunoSEQ multiplex PCR. The profile shows about 400,000 clones, 83% of them singletons. Sample treatment: roughly 20 received Ad26.COV2.S at low or high dose, single or two shots; 5 received placebo; per-sample allocation not given. Sampling happened 63 days after the first vaccine or placebo injection. The input for sequencing was peripheral blood, taken in a trial of Ad26.COV2.S vaccine versus placebo. Source of these receptors: a person aged 18-65 years who received the Ad26.COV2.S COVID-19 vaccine or a placebo.

The chain recombines TRBV13 with TRBJ2-3, with 12 nucleotides matching TRBD2. Germline V CDR1 and CDR2: PRHDT, FYEKMQ (reference sequence). The CDR3 has 16 amino acids. Germline trimming cut 5 bases from V and 5 bases from J; bases unmatched to any gene: 8. CDR3 DNA: TGTGCCAGCAGCGCCCCTAGCGGGGGGGCGAGAGATACGCAGTATTTT. It is translated as CASSAPSGGARDTQYF.

This clone was seen once. The chain uses TRBV6-5 and TRBJ2-1; 10 bases agree with TRBD1. The V and J ends lost 5 bases and 5 bases, in that order; junction bases with no gene match: 6. The CDR3 contains 15 residues. The germline V gene encodes CDR1 MNHEY and CDR2 SVGAGI. The CDR3 DNA sequence: TGTGCCAGCAGTCAGGACAGGGGGTTTAACAATGAGCAGTTCTTC. Protein product: CASSQDRGFNNEQFF.

This chain links TRBV6-5 with TRBJ2-6; TRBD1 matches 7 bases. J was trimmed by 7 bases and V by 0 bases; bases with no gene match: 6. Germline V gene lookup returns CDR1 MNHEY and CDR2 SVGAGI. The CDR3 runs 16 residues. CDR3 loop: CASSYSITGVANVLTF. CDR3 bases: TGTGCCAGCAGTTACTCTATAACAGGGGTAGCCAACGTCCTGACTTTC.